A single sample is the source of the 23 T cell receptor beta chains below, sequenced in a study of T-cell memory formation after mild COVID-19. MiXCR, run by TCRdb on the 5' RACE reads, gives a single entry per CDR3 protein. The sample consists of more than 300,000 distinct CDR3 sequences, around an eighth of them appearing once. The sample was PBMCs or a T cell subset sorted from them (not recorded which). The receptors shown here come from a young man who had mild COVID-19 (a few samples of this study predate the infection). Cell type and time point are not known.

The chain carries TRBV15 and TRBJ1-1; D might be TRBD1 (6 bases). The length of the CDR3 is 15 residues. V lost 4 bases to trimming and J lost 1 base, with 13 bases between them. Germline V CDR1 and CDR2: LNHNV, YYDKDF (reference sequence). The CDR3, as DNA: TGTGCCACCAGCATGTCCAGGGGTCCGAACACTGAAGCTTTCTTT. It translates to CATSMSRGPNTEAFF.

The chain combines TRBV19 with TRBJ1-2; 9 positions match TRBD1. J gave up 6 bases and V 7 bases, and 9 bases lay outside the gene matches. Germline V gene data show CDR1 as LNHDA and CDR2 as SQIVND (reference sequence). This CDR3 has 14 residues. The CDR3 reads CASTMDRGVNGYTF. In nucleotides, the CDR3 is TGTGCCAGTACCATGGACAGGGGTGTCAATGGCTACACCTTC.

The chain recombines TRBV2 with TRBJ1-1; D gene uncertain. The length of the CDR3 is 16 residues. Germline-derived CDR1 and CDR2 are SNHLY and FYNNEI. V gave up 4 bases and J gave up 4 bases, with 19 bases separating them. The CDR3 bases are TGTGCCAGCAGTGTGCGGTTGGAGGGTCCGGGCACTGAAGCTTTCTTT. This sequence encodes CASSVRLEGPGTEAFF.

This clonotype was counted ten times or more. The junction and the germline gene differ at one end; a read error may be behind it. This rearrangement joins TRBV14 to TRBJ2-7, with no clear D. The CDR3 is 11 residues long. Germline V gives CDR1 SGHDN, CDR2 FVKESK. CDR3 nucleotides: TGCGCCAGCAGCCAAGCCTACGAGCAGTACTTC. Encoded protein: CASSQAYEQYF.

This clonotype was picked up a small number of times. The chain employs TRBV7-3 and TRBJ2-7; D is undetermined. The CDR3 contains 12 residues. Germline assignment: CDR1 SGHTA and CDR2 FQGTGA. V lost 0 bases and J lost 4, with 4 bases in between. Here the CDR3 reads CASSLTDYEQYV. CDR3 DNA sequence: TGTGCCAGCAGCTTAACCGATTACGAGCAGTACGTC.

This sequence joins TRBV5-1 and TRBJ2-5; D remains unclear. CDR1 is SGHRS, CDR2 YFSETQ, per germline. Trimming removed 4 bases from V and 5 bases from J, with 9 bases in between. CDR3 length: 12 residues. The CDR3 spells CASSGLHETQYF. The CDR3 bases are TGCGCCAGCAGCGGCCTCCATGAGACCCAGTACTTC.

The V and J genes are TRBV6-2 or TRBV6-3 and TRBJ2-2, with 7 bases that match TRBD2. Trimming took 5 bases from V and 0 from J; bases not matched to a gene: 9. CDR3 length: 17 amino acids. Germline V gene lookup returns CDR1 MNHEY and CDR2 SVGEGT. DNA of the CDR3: TGTGCCAGCAGTCCAGGCGGCGGGGGAGCGAACACCGGGGAGCTGTTTTTT. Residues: CASSPGGGGANTGELFF.

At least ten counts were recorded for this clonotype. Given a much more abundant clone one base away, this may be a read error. Here the CDR3 reads CASSLGQRTDTQYF. Here the CDR3 DNA reads TGTGCCAGCAGCTTAGGACAGCGCACAGATACGCAGTATTTT. The gene calls are TRBV7-9 and TRBJ2-3, with D tentatively TRBD1 (5 bases). The CDR3 covers 14 residues. Germline loops: CDR1 SEHNR, CDR2 FQNEAQ (reference sequence). V was pared by 1 base and J by 1 base, with 6 bases between. The full variable domain, its missing parts supplied by reference TRBV7-9 and TRBJ2-3, is DTGVSQNPRHKITKRGQNVTFRCDPISEHNRLYWYRQTLGQGPEFLTYFQNEAQLEKSRLLSDRFSAERPKGSFSTLEIQRTEQGDSAMYLCASSLGQRTDTQYFGPGTRLTVL.

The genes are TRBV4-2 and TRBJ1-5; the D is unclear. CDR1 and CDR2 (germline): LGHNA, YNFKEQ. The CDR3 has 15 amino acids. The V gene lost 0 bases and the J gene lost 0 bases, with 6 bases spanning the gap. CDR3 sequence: CASSQEVGSNQPQHF. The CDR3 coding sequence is TGTGCCAGCAGCCAAGAAGTGGGTAGCAATCAGCCCCAGCATTTT.

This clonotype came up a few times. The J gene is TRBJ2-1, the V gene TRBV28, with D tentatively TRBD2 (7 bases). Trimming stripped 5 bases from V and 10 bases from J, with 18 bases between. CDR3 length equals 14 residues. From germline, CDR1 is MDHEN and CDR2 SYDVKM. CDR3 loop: CASSPRGGVFEQFF. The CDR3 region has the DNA TGTGCCAGCAGTCCAAGAGGGGGGGTGTTCGAGCAGTTCTTC.

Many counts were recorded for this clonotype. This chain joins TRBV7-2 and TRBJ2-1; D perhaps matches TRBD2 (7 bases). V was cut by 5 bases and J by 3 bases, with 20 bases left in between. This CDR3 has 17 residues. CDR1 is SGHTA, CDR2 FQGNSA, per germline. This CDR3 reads CASSPGRGGGIYNEQFF. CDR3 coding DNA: TGTGCCAGCAGCCCCGGTAGAGGGGGGGGCATCTACAATGAGCAGTTCTTC. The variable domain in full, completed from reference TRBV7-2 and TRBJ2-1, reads GAGVSQSPSNKVTEKGKDVELRCDPISGHTALYWYRQSLGQGLEFLIYFQGNSAPDKSGLPSDRFSAERTGGSVSTLTIQRTQQEDSAVYLCASSPGRGGGIYNEQFFGPGTRLTVL.

The CDR3 coding sequence is TGTGCCAGCAGTTACTCCCAGGGGGGCTACGAGCAGTACTTC. It is translated as CASSYSQGGYEQYF. V is TRBV6-5 and J is TRBJ2-7; the D gene is possibly TRBD1 (7 bases). Trimming took 0 bases from V and 3 from J, leaving 9 bases between them. The germline CDR1 and CDR2 sequences are MNHEY and SVGAGI. The CDR3 has 14 residues.

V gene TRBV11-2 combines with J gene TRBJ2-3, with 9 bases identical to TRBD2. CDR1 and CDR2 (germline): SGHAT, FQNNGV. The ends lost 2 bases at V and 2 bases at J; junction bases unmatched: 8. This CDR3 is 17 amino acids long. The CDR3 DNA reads TGTGCCAGCAGCTTACCCCAGCGGGGGGCCTTCACAGATACGCAGTATTTT. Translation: CASSLPQRGAFTDTQYF. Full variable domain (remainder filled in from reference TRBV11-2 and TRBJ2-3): EAGVAQSPRYKIIEKRQSVAFWCNPISGHATLYWYQQILGQGPKLLIQFQNNGVVDDSQLPKDRFSAERLKGVDSTLKIQPAKLEDSAVYLCASSLPQRGAFTDTQYFGPGTRLTVL.

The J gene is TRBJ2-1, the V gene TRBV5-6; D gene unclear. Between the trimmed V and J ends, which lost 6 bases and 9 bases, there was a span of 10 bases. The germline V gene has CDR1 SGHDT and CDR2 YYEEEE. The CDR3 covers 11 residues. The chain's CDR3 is CASTLSGEQFF. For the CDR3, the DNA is TGTGCCAGCACCCTCTCGGGTGAGCAGTTCTTC.

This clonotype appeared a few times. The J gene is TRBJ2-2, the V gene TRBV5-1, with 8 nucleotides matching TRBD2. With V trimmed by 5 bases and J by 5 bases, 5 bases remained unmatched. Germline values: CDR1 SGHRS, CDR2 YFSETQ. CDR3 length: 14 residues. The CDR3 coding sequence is TGCGCCAGCAGGCCCTCGGGGGGGACCGGGGAGCTGTTTTTT. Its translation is CASRPSGGTGELFF.

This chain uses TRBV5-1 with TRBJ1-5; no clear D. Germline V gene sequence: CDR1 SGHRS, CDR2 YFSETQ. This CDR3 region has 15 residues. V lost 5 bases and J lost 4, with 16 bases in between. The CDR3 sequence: CASRVTSSTNQPQHF. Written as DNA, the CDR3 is TGCGCCAGCAGAGTCACCTCCTCGACTAATCAGCCCCAGCATTTT.

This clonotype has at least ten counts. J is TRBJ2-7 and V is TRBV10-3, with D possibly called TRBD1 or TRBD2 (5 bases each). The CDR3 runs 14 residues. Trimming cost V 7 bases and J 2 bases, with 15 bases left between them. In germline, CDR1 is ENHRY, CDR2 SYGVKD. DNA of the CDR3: TGTGCCATCACCTCTGGACGGGGCCCCTACGAGCAGTACTTC. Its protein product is CAITSGRGPYEQYF.

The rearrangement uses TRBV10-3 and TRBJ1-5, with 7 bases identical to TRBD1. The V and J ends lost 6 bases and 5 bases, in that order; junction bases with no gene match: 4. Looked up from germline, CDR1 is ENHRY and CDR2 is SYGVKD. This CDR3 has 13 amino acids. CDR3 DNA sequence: TGTGCCATCAGCGACAGGGCCCATCAGCCCCAGCATTTT. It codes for CAISDRAHQPQHF.

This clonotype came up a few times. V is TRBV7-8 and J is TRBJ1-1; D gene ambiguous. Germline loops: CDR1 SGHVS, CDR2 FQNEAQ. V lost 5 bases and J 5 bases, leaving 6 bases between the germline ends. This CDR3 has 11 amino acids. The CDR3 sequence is CASSPRTEAFF. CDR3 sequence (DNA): TGTGCCAGCAGCCCCCGGACTGAAGCTTTCTTT.

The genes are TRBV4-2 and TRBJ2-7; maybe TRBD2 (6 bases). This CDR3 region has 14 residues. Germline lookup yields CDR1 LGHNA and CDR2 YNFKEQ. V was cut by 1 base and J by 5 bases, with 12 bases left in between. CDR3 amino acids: CASSQAPRGDEQYF. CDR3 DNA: TGTGCCAGCAGCCAAGCCCCTCGCGGGGACGAGCAGTACTTC.

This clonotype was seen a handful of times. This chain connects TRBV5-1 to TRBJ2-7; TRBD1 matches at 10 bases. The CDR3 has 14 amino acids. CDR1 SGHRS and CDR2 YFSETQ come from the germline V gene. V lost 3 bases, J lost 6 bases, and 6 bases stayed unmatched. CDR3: CASSSGTGAGEQYV. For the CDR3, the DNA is TGCGCCAGCAGCTCCGGGACAGGGGCAGGCGAGCAGTACGTC.

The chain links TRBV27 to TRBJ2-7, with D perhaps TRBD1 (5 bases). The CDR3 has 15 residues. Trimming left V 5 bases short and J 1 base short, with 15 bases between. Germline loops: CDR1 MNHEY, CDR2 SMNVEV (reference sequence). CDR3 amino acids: CASSTPSRVSYEQYF. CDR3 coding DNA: TGTGCCAGCAGTACCCCTTCCAGGGTTTCCTACGAGCAGTACTTC.

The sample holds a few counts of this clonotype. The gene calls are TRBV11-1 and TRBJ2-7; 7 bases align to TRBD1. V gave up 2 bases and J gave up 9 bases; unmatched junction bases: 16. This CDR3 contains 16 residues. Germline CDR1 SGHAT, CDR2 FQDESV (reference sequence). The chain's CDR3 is CASSLTPQQGYLGQYF. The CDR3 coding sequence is TGTGCCAGCAGCTTAACACCACAACAGGGGTACTTGGGGCAGTACTTC.